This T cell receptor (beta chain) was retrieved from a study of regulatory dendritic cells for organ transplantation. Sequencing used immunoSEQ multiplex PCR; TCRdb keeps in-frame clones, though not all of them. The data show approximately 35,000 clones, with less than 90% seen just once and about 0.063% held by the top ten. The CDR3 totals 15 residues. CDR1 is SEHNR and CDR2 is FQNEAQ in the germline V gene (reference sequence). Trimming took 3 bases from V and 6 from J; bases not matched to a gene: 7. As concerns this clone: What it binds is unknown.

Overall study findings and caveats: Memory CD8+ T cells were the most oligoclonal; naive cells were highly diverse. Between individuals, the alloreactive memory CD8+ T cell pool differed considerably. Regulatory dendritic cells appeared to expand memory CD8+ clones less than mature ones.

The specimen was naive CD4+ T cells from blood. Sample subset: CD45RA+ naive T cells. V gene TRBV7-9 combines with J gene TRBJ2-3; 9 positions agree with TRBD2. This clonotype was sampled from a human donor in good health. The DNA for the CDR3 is TGTGCCAGCAGCTTGAATAGCGGGAGCGGGGATACGCAGTATTTT. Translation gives CASSLNSGSGDTQYF. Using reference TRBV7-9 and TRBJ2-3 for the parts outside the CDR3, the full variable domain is DTGVSQNPRHKITKRGQNVTFRCDPISEHNRLYWYRQTLGQGPEFLTYFQNEAQLEKSRLLSDRFSAERPKGSFSTLEIQRTEQGDSAMYLCASSLNSGSGDTQYFGPGTRLTVL.